The clone carrying this T cell receptor (beta chain) was picked up a small number of times. Original processing methods: The authors estimated nucleated cell counts from reference gene primer amplification. Profiling relied on immunoSEQ multiplex PCR, and the TCRdb table lists in-frame clones only, not all of them. The V and J calls and the clone size are those of that table, but D and trimming were determined from the DNA. The sample contains approximately 53,000 clones, 82% of which appear only once. The sample comes from a study of blood T cell repertoires in COVID-19. Study-wide context: Acute and convalescent COVID-19 samples came from the United States, Italy and Spain.

V was trimmed by 2 bases and J by 5 bases, leaving 12 bases between them. Germline V gene sequence: CDR1 SGHTA, CDR2 FQGNSA. The CDR3 is made up of 14 amino acids. Sequences were obtained from peripheral blood. The TCR originated in a woman aged 60 to 75 with acute or convalescent COVID-19. The rearrangement uses TRBV7-2 and TRBJ2-5; unclear D gene. The CDR3 is CASSLSSGGETQYF. The DNA for the CDR3 is TGTGCCAGCAGCTTATCTTCGGGTGGGGAGACCCAGTACTTC.